Presented here are 17 T cell receptor beta chains from one specimen sequenced in a study of blood T cell repertoires in COVID-19. Profiled with immunoSEQ multiplex PCR; TCRdb holds only in-frame clones, not every one. The table lists approximately 100,000 clones, approximately 88% of them singletons. The sample taken for sequencing was peripheral blood. Receptor source: a man in his 60s with acute or convalescent COVID-19.

This rearrangement joins TRBV14 to TRBJ2-1; D remains ambiguous. The germline V gene encodes CDR1 SGHDN and CDR2 FVKESK. The CDR3 is made up of 15 amino acids. The V and J ends lost 1 base and 4 bases respectively, with 11 bases between them. CDR3 sequence (DNA): TGTGCCAGCAGCCAAGGTCCAGGAATATACAATGAGCAGTTCTTC. This codes for CASSQGPGIYNEQFF.

The chain links TRBV18 to TRBJ1-1; the D is unclear. The length of the CDR3 is 15 residues. Germline V lookup: CDR1 KGHSH, CDR2 LQKENI. V was cut by 6 bases and J by 2 bases, with 16 bases left in between. The chain's CDR3 is CASSALDGFNTEAFF. Written as DNA, the CDR3 is TGTGCCAGCTCGGCCTTAGACGGGTTCAACACTGAAGCTTTCTTT.

V gene TRBV2 combines with J gene TRBJ1-4; 8 nucleotides match TRBD1. The CDR3 has 14 amino acids. The V gene end was trimmed by 6 bases and the J gene end by 5 bases; junction bases not matched to a gene: 5. Germline values: CDR1 SNHLY, CDR2 FYNNEI. In DNA, the CDR3 is TGTGCCAGCAGCACCGGGACAGGAAATGAAAAACTGTTTTTT. This sequence encodes CASSTGTGNEKLFF.

The rearrangement links TRBV19 to TRBJ2-5, with D perhaps matching TRBD1 (6 bases). Per the germline V gene, CDR1 is LNHDA and CDR2 is SQIVND (reference sequence). Trimming left V 2 bases short and J 3 bases short, with 10 bases between. There are 14 residues in the CDR3. Here the CDR3 DNA reads TGTGCCAGTAGTATATCGGACAGTAAAGAGACCCAGTACTTC. This codes for CASSISDSKETQYF.

Concerning this clone: Other DNA sequences in this specimen translate into the identical CDR3. Here the CDR3 reads CASSQDRNTEAFF. The DNA for the CDR3 is TGCGCCAGCAGCCAAGACAGGAACACTGAAGCTTTCTTT. The V call is TRBV4-3, the J call TRBJ1-1; D is unclear. CDR1 and CDR2 from the germline V gene are LGHNA and YSLEER. Trimming left V 0 bases short and J 1 base short, with 3 bases between. This CDR3 comprises 13 residues.

The rearrangement links TRBV11-2 to TRBJ2-2; maybe TRBD2 (7 bases). CDR1 is SGHAT and CDR2 is FQNNGV in the germline V gene. This CDR3 comprises 16 residues. The V end was cut by 5 bases, the J end by 6 bases, with 19 bases between. The CDR3 sequence: CASSPVGGAFAGELFF. CDR3 bases: TGTGCCAGCAGCCCCGTGGGGGGGGCTTTCGCCGGGGAGCTGTTTTTT.

This clone was counted a single time. The chain has TRBV5-1 and TRBJ2-7, with unresolved D. Trimming pared 4 bases from V and 3 bases from J, leaving 11 bases between. The CDR3 is made up of 13 amino acids. Germline V gene lookup returns CDR1 SGHRS and CDR2 YFSETQ. In DNA, the CDR3 is TGCGCCAGCAGCGCCAGCGACGGCTACGAGCAGTACTTC. Protein product: CASSASDGYEQYF.

The rearrangement uses TRBV19 and TRBJ2-2; D uncertain. V lost 5 bases and J lost 6, with 16 bases in between. Germline CDR1 and CDR2: LNHDA and SQIVND (reference sequence). The length of the CDR3 is 15 residues. This chain's CDR3 is CASSLPGHRAGELFF. CDR3 in DNA: TGTGCCAGTAGTCTCCCGGGTCACCGGGCCGGGGAGCTGTTTTTT. Together with reference TRBV19 and TRBJ2-2, the CDR3 gives the full variable domain: DGGITQSPKYLFRKEGQNVTLSCEQNLNHDAMYWYRQDPGQGLRLIYYSQIVNDFQKGDIAEGYSVSREKKESFPLTVTSAQKNPTAFYLCASSLPGHRAGELFFGEGSRLTVL.

The V gene is TRBV30, the J gene TRBJ2-3, with 7 bases aligning to TRBD1. Germline trimming cut 1 base from V and 10 bases from J; bases unmatched to any gene: 8. CDR1 GTSNPN and CDR2 SVGIG come from the germline V gene (reference sequence). The CDR3 covers 13 residues. CDR3 in DNA: TGTGCCTGGAGTGGTACCACAGGGGTCGCGCAGTATTTT. It codes for CAWSGTTGVAQYF.

The rearrangement joins TRBV5-4 to TRBJ2-7; TRBD2 aligns across 8 bases. The J segment lost 2 bases and the V segment lost 4 bases, leaving 8 bases of the junction unmatched. Germline CDR1 reads SGHNT; CDR2 reads YYREEE (reference sequence). The CDR3 has 15 amino acids. CDR3 amino acids: CASSAKRELPYEQYF. CDR3 DNA sequence: TGTGCCAGCAGCGCTAAGCGGGAGTTACCCTACGAGCAGTACTTC.

The V call is TRBV7-9, the J call TRBJ1-5; perhaps TRBD1 as D (6 bases). V lost 4 bases to trimming and J lost 10 bases, with 23 bases between them. The CDR3 is made up of 16 amino acids. Per the germline V gene, CDR1 is SEHNR and CDR2 is FQNEAQ (reference sequence). CDR3 coding DNA: TGTGCCAGCAGCTCCGGGGGGCCAGGGTGGACAGCACCCCAGCATTTT. Its translation: CASSSGGPGWTAPQHF.

The table lists this clone with a few counts. This chain uses TRBV12-3 or TRBV12-4 with TRBJ1-5; 7 bases agree with TRBD1. This CDR3 is built from 13 residues. V shed 5 bases and J 7 bases; nucleotides not matched to a gene: 5. CDR3 loop: CASSVDRDQPQHF. CDR3 sequence (DNA): TGTGCCAGCAGTGTCGACAGGGACCAGCCCCAGCATTTT.

This chain uses TRBV12-3 or TRBV12-4 with TRBJ1-2; TRBD1 might be the D (5 bases). V was pared by 5 bases and J by 8 bases, with 15 bases between. The CDR3 consists of 13 residues. The CDR3 DNA follows: TGTGCCAGCAGTGGGGGGAGACACTCCGGCTACACCTTC. It yields the protein CASSGGRHSGYTF.

This clone occurred many times. The chain carries TRBV19 and TRBJ1-5, with D perhaps TRBD1 (5 bases). V lost 5 bases and J 4 bases, leaving 18 bases between the germline ends. Germline lookup yields CDR1 LNHDA and CDR2 SQIVND (reference sequence). There are 16 residues in the CDR3. CDR3 sequence (DNA): TGTGCCAGTAGTTCTGGGCAGGGTCGAGCTAATCAGCCCCAGCATTTT. This sequence encodes CASSSGQGRANQPQHF.

J is TRBJ1-1 and V is TRBV7-2, with D unclear. CDR3 length: 14 residues. Trimming cost V 1 base and J 1 base, with 7 bases left between them. Germline V gives CDR1 SGHTA, CDR2 FQGNSA. For the CDR3, the DNA is TGTGCCAGCAGCTTAGATCCCAGGAACACTGAAGCTTTCTTT. Encoded protein: CASSLDPRNTEAFF.

The V gene is TRBV24-1, the J gene TRBJ2-2, with D possibly being TRBD1 (5 bases). The length of the CDR3 is 15 residues. Trimming stripped 4 bases from V and 3 bases from J, with 11 bases between. The germline CDR1 and CDR2 sequences are KGHDR and SFDVKD. The CDR3 DNA is TGTGCCACCAGTGACCCCCAGGGTTACACCGGGGAGCTGTTTTTT. It codes for CATSDPQGYTGELFF.

To note about this clone: Other DNA variants within this sample encode the same CDR3. The gene calls are TRBV19 and TRBJ1-5; D not resolved. CDR3 length: 16 amino acids. V was trimmed by 6 bases and J by 1 base, leaving 16 bases between them. The germline gives CDR1 LNHDA, CDR2 SQIVND (reference sequence). The CDR3: CASSEKGSRSNQPQHF. Here the CDR3 DNA reads TGTGCCAGTAGCGAAAAAGGGAGTAGGAGCAATCAGCCCCAGCATTTT.